These 2 T cell receptor beta chains were all obtained from the same sample, sequenced in a study of CD8+ T cells in alopecia areata. Sequencing used cDNA as its template, made by extracting RNA and reverse transcribing it. TCRdb's table, derived via immunoSEQ multiplex PCR, lists solely in-frame clones and lacks some. This sample shows roughly 260,000 clones and no singletons; roughly 1.2% rests with the ten largest. Cutaneous lymph node cells were pooled, and they were sorted using CD4, CD8alpha, NKG2D, NKG2ACE and other markers. Sequenced: CD4+ T cells sorted from a lymph node. The source of these receptors is a C3H/HeJ mouse with alopecia areata. The strain's MHC: H2-k.

In its sample, this clone was seen a few times. The listed genes are named as in mouse. The read ends 4 residues early relative to the CDR3; the germline J gene fills the gap. The chain recombines TRBV31 with TRBJ2-5; TRBD2 aligns across 11 bases. The germline CDR1 and CDR2 sequences are GKSSPN and SITVG. The CDR3 has 16 residues. J was trimmed by 2 bases and V by 1 base; bases with no gene match: 5. The CDR3 sequence: CAWSPLGTGGQDTQYF. CDR3 DNA (partial): TGTGCCTGGAGTCCACTCGGGACTGGGGGCCAAGAC.

This clone has ten or more counts. Mouse names are used for the genes. The CDR3 goes on 4 residues after the read ends, and that part is filled in from the germline J gene. The V gene is TRBV1, the J gene TRBJ2-4; maybe TRBD1 (6 bases). The V end was cut by 4 bases, the J end by 0 bases, with 11 bases between. From germline, CDR1 is NSQYPW and CDR2 LRSPGD (reference sequence). The CDR3 extends over 15 amino acids. The CDR3 protein is CTCSEQGRSQNTLYF. CDR3 DNA (partial): TGCACCTGCAGTGAACAGGGAAGGAGTCAAAAC.